Following are 29 T cell receptor beta chains from one sample sequenced in a study of blood T cell repertoires in COVID-19. TCRdb's table, derived via immunoSEQ multiplex PCR, lists solely in-frame clones and lacks some. Of 95,000 to 150,000 clones in the sample, 86% are singletons; the top ten hold approximately 4.3%. The sequencing input was peripheral blood. These receptor sequences come from a man between 35 and 55 years old with acute or convalescent COVID-19.

The V and J genes are TRBV12-5 and TRBJ1-2; D gene unclear. From germline, CDR1 is LGHNT and CDR2 FRNRAP. Trimming took 3 bases from V and 8 from J, leaving 16 bases between them. There are 14 residues in the CDR3. The CDR3, as DNA: TGTGCTAGTGGTTTTTCAGCTTCGAGCGACGGCTACACCTTC. Translating it yields CASGFSASSDGYTF.

The chain recombines TRBV5-4 with TRBJ1-1; D gene unclear. This CDR3 region has 14 residues. Looked up from germline, CDR1 is SGHNT and CDR2 is YYREEE (reference sequence). V lost 4 bases, J lost 4 bases, and 14 bases lay in between. CDR3 amino acids: CASSPEWLGTEAFF. DNA of the CDR3: TGTGCCAGCAGCCCTGAATGGCTTGGCACTGAAGCTTTCTTT.

The genes are TRBV2 and TRBJ2-7; a weak D match, TRBD2 (5 bases). Germline assignment: CDR1 SNHLY and CDR2 FYNNEI. V lost 5 bases to trimming and J lost 3 bases, with 5 bases between them. The CDR3 is made up of 11 amino acids. Here the CDR3 DNA reads TGTGCCAGCAGTACTAGCTACGAGCAGTACTTC. Protein: CASSTSYEQYF.

The chain recombines TRBV19 with TRBJ2-1; 10 positions agree with TRBD2. This CDR3 is built from 17 residues. Germline CDR1 is LNHDA and CDR2 is SQIVND (reference sequence). Trimming at V came to 7 bases and at J to 6 bases, leaving 15 bases not matched to a gene. This CDR3 reads CASTLAGDALLGNEQFF. In DNA form, the CDR3 reads TGTGCCAGTACGCTAGCGGGGGATGCCCTTCTCGGCAATGAGCAGTTCTTC.

V and J are TRBV23-1 and TRBJ2-7; maybe TRBD1 (6 bases). TRBV23-1 is an open reading frame whose function is uncertain. CDR3 size: 15 residues. V was trimmed by 0 bases and J by 1 base, leaving 10 bases between them. In DNA form, the CDR3 reads TGCGCCAGCAGTCAATCGTGGACAGAGTCCTACGAGCAGTACTTC. This sequence encodes CASSQSWTESYEQYF.

The sample holds a few counts of this clone. The chain employs TRBV12-5 and TRBJ1-5; D is uncertain. V lost 3 bases and J 0 bases, leaving 3 bases between the germline ends. The CDR3 contains 13 residues. The germline V gene has CDR1 LGHNT and CDR2 FRNRAP. CDR3: CASGFGSNQPQHF. DNA of the CDR3: TGTGCTAGTGGTTTCGGTAGCAATCAGCCCCAGCATTTT.

This rearrangement joins TRBV6-2 or TRBV6-3 to TRBJ1-5, with 9 bases that match TRBD1. This CDR3 has 17 residues. The germline CDR1 and CDR2 sequences are MNHEY and SVGEGT. J was trimmed by 1 base and V by 5 bases; bases with no gene match: 9. The CDR3 DNA reads TGTGCCAGCAGTCCCAGCGGACAGGGGATAAGCAATCAGCCCCAGCATTTT. Translated: CASSPSGQGISNQPQHF.

J is TRBJ2-1 and V is TRBV5-5, with D perhaps matching TRBD2 (7 bases). Germline CDR1 is SGHKS and CDR2 is YYEKEE (reference sequence). V was trimmed by 5 bases and J by 8 bases, leaving 8 bases between them. CDR3 length: 11 residues. In nucleotides, the CDR3 is TGTGCCAGCAGGGGGGGGCATGAGCAGTTCTTC. It is translated as CASRGGHEQFF.

CDR3 region: CASSLGRGFTLHF. The CDR3 coding sequence is TGTGCCAGCAGCCTAGGACGGGGTTTCACCCTCCACTTT. V is TRBV14 and J is TRBJ1-6; D not resolved. The germline CDR1 and CDR2 sequences are SGHDN and FVKESK. V was pared by 4 bases and J by 14 bases, with 15 bases between. The length of the CDR3 is 13 residues.

V is TRBV6-1 and J is TRBJ2-7, with 8 nucleotides matching TRBD1. This CDR3 spans 14 amino acids. CDR1 and CDR2 (germline): MNHNS, SASEGT. After removal of 3 bases from V and 5 bases from J, the junction contained 6 bases not matched to a gene. CDR3 sequence: CASSENRGNNEQYF. The CDR3 DNA is TGTGCCAGCAGTGAGAACAGGGGGAACAACGAGCAGTACTTC.

The chain couples TRBV6-2 or TRBV6-3 to TRBJ2-5, with no clear D. V dropped 5 bases and J dropped 7 bases, with 11 bases sitting between them. This CDR3 comprises 12 residues. Germline CDR1 and CDR2: MNHEY and SVGEGT. The CDR3 DNA is TGTGCCAGCAGTCCGGTATTGAGGACCCAGTACTTC. Its translation: CASSPVLRTQYF.

This sequence joins TRBV5-4 and TRBJ1-2; unclear D gene. The germline V gene encodes CDR1 SGHNT and CDR2 YYREEE (reference sequence). Trimming took 1 base from V and 1 from J, leaving 14 bases between them. The CDR3 length is 16 residues. The CDR3: CASSLPPSSLNYGYTF. DNA for the CDR3: TGTGCCAGCAGCTTGCCCCCTTCGAGTCTTAACTATGGCTACACCTTC.

This chain uses TRBV6-4 with TRBJ2-3; the match to TRBD2 covers 11 bases. V lost 3 bases, J lost 0 bases, and 2 bases stayed unmatched. Germline V lookup: CDR1 MRHNA, CDR2 SNTAGT. This CDR3 is built from 16 residues. The CDR3 here is CASSEIAGGSTDTQYF. In DNA, the CDR3 is TGTGCCAGCAGTGAAATAGCGGGAGGGAGCACAGATACGCAGTATTTT.

This clone occurred once. The chain links TRBV5-6 to TRBJ1-6, with TRBD1 as a possible D gene (5 bases). The CDR3 has 15 amino acids. Germline CDR1 is SGHDT and CDR2 is YYEEEE. The V and J ends lost 4 bases and 7 bases respectively, with 15 bases between them. The CDR3 loop reads CASSVQGIGNSPLHF. CDR3 coding DNA: TGTGCCAGCAGCGTTCAGGGAATTGGCAATTCACCCCTCCACTTT.

The chain links TRBV3-1 (or the pseudogene TRBV3-2) to TRBJ1-5, with a possible D match to TRBD1 (5 bases). The germline gives CDR1 LGHDT, CDR2 YNNKEL (reference sequence). Trimming pared 1 base from V and 5 bases from J, leaving 12 bases between. This CDR3 comprises 15 residues. CDR3 sequence: CASSQAARGDQPQHF. CDR3 in DNA: TGTGCCAGCAGCCAAGCTGCCCGGGGGGATCAGCCCCAGCATTTT.

The genes are TRBV5-1 and TRBJ2-5; 8 nucleotides align to TRBD2. Per the germline V gene, CDR1 is SGHRS and CDR2 is YFSETQ. The CDR3 length is 15 residues. The ends lost 5 bases at V and 2 bases at J; junction bases unmatched: 8. CDR3 amino acids: CASSKPTGGQETQYF. DNA for the CDR3: TGCGCCAGCAGTAAGCCCACGGGGGGGCAAGAGACCCAGTACTTC.

This chain joins TRBV6-2 or TRBV6-3 and TRBJ2-1, with 8 bases that match TRBD2. Germline trimming cut 2 bases from V and 5 bases from J; bases unmatched to any gene: 8. CDR3 size: 16 residues. Germline CDR1 and CDR2: MNHEY and SVGEGT. The CDR3 DNA reads as TGTGCCAGCAGTTACATTCTCGGGAGGGGTGACAATGAGCAGTTCTTC. Translating gives CASSYILGRGDNEQFF.

The chain recombines TRBV6-5 with TRBJ2-7; 9 bases are a match to TRBD1. CDR3 length: 15 amino acids. Germline-derived CDR1 and CDR2 are MNHEY and SVGAGI. J lost 1 base, V lost 4 bases, and 5 bases had no gene match. The DNA for the CDR3 is TGTGCCAGCAGTTCATCGACAGGGGGGTCCTACGAGCAGTACTTC. Protein: CASSSSTGGSYEQYF.

This clone was picked up a small number of times. The chain links TRBV5-4 to TRBJ1-3; D is ambiguous. Trimming pared 2 bases from V and 0 bases from J, leaving 9 bases between. Germline V gives CDR1 SGHNT, CDR2 YYREEE (reference sequence). The CDR3 totals 15 residues. The CDR3: CASSFGRSSGNTIYF. The CDR3 DNA reads as TGTGCCAGCAGCTTTGGAAGGAGCTCTGGAAACACCATATATTTT.

As concerns this clone: Within the sample, other DNA sequences also encode this same CDR3. This sequence joins TRBV19 and TRBJ1-1; TRBD1 is a possible D gene (5 bases). Germline values: CDR1 LNHDA, CDR2 SQIVND (reference sequence). The CDR3 length is 13 residues. V was pared by 5 bases and J by 2 bases, with 9 bases between. CDR3 residues: CASSQDRNTEAFF. CDR3 bases: TGTGCCAGTAGTCAAGACAGAAACACTGAAGCTTTCTTT.

The V gene is TRBV6-5, the J gene TRBJ1-1, with TRBD1 identical over 7 bases. Germline V gene sequence: CDR1 MNHEY, CDR2 SVGAGI. This CDR3 region has 14 residues. CDR3 sequence: CAAYDRARGDSAFF. For the CDR3, the DNA is TGTGCGGCATACGACAGGGCGCGAGGGGACTCGGCTTTCTTT.

This chain connects TRBV10-3 to TRBJ1-1, with TRBD1 matching over 7 bases. The V and J ends lost 2 bases and 7 bases, in that order; junction bases with no gene match: 10. This CDR3 spans 15 amino acids. Germline CDR1 and CDR2: ENHRY and SYGVKD. This CDR3 is CAISEMGAGGGEAFF. DNA of the CDR3: TGTGCCATCAGTGAGATGGGGGCAGGGGGAGGTGAAGCTTTCTTT.

V usage is TRBV2 and J usage is TRBJ2-3; 7 bases fit TRBD2. The CDR3 sequence is 15 residues long. V lost 3 bases, J lost 0 bases, and 3 bases stayed unmatched. Germline loops: CDR1 SNHLY, CDR2 FYNNEI. The CDR3 spells CASSDPAGSTDTQYF. The CDR3 bases are TGTGCCAGCAGTGATCCAGCGGGGAGCACAGATACGCAGTATTTT.

V gene TRBV11-3 combines with J gene TRBJ2-7; D remains ambiguous. The V and J ends lost 2 bases and 4 bases respectively, with 9 bases between them. The CDR3 loop spans 13 amino acids. Germline assignment: CDR1 SGHNT and CDR2 YENEEA. CDR3 amino acids: CASSLRASYEQYF. CDR3 in DNA: TGTGCCAGCAGCTTACGCGCCTCTTACGAGCAGTACTTC.

The V call is TRBV5-1, the J call TRBJ2-3; 11 bases are shared with TRBD2. After removal of 2 bases from V and 2 bases from J, the junction contained 13 bases not matched to a gene. This CDR3 comprises 19 residues. Per the germline V gene, CDR1 is SGHRS and CDR2 is YFSETQ. For the CDR3, the DNA is TGCGCCAGCAGCTTCGAGAGGGCTAGCGGGGGGACCTACACAGATACGCAGTATTTT. Amino acid sequence: CASSFERASGGTYTDTQYF. The whole variable domain, filled in from reference TRBV5-1 and TRBJ2-3, reads KAGVTQTPRYLIKTRGQQVTLSCSPISGHRSVSWYQQTPGQGLQFLFEYFSETQRNKGNFPGRFSGRQFSNSRSEMNVSTLELGDSALYLCASSFERASGGTYTDTQYFGPGTRLTVL.

The chain recombines TRBV19 with TRBJ1-6, with D tentatively TRBD1 (6 bases). The CDR3 totals 16 residues. V was cut by 7 bases and J by 7 bases, with 20 bases left in between. Germline V gene sequence: CDR1 LNHDA, CDR2 SQIVND (reference sequence). The DNA for the CDR3 is TGTGCCAGTAACCCGGCCGGCGGGGGCAGAAATTCACCCCTCCACTTT. It yields the protein CASNPAGGGRNSPLHF.

The gene calls are TRBV27 and TRBJ1-1, with TRBD1 matching 9 bases. Germline V gives CDR1 MNHEY, CDR2 SMNVEV (reference sequence). With V trimmed by 6 bases and J by 2 bases, 7 bases remained unmatched. This CDR3 has 15 amino acids. CDR3 DNA: TGTGCCAGCAGCCCCGGGACAGGGAAAAACACTGAAGCTTTCTTT. Encoded protein: CASSPGTGKNTEAFF.

This sequence joins TRBV18 and TRBJ2-7; TRBD2 aligns across 8 bases. CDR1 and CDR2 (germline): KGHSH, LQKENI. The CDR3 spans 20 residues. With V trimmed by 6 bases and J by 3 bases, 25 bases remained unmatched. CDR3 amino acids: CASSHNGKLADQSGVYEQYF. DNA of the CDR3: TGTGCCAGCTCCCACAACGGCAAACTAGCGGATCAGAGCGGGGTCTACGAGCAGTACTTC.

The chain combines TRBV27 with TRBJ1-1; tentative D call: TRBD1 (6 bases). The CDR3 has 14 amino acids. In germline, CDR1 is MNHEY, CDR2 SMNVEV (reference sequence). Trimming took 2 bases from V and 4 from J, leaving 11 bases between them. The DNA of the CDR3 is TGTGCCAGCAGTTTAGATGAAGGGGGCACTGAAGCTTTCTTT. Encoded protein: CASSLDEGGTEAFF.